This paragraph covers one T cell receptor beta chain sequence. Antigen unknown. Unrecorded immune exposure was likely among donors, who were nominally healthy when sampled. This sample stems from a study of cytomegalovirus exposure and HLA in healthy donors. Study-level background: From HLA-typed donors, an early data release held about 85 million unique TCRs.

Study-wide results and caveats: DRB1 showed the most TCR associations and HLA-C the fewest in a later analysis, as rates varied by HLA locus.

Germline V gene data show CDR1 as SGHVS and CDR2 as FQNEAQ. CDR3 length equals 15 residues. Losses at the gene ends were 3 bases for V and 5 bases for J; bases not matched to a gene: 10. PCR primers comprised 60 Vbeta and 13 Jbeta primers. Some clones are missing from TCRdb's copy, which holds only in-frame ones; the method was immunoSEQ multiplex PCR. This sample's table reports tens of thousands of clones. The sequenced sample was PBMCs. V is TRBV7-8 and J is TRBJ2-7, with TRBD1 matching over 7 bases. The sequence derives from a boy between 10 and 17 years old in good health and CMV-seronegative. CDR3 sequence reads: CASSFPDRAQNEQYF. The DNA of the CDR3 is TGTGCCAGCAGCTTCCCTGACAGGGCCCAAAACGAGCAGTACTTC. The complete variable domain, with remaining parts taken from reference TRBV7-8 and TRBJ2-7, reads GAGVSQSPRYKVAKRGQDVALRCDPISGHVSLFWYQQALGQGPEFLTYFQNEAQLDKSGLPSDRFFAERPEGSVSTLKIQRTQQEDSAVYLCASSFPDRAQNEQYFGPGTRLTVT.